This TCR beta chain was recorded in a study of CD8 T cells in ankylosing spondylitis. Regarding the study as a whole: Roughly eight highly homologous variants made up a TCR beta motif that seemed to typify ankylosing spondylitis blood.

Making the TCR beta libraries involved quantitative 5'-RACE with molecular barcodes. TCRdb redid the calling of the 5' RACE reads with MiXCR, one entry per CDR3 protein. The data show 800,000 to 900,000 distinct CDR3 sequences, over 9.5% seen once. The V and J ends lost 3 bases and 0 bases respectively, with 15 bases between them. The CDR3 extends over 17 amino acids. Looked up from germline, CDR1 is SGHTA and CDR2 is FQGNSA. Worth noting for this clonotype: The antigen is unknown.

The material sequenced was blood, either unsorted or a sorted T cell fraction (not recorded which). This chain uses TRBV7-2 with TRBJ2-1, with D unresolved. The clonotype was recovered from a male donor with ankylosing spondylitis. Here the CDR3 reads CASSFSPSSSSYNEQFF. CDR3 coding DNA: TGTGCCAGCAGCTTCTCACCTTCCTCGAGCTCCTACAATGAGCAGTTCTTC.